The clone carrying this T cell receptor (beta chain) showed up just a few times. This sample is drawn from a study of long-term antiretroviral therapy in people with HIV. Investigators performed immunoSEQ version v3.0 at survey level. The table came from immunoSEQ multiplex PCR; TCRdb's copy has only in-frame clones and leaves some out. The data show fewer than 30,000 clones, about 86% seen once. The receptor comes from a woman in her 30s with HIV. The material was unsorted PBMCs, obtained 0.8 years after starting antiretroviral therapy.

The CDR3 DNA reads as TGTGCCAGCAGCATGACTAGCGGCAGCACAGATACGCAGTATTTT. Residues: CASSMTSGSTDTQYF. V is TRBV6-5 and J is TRBJ2-3; the match to TRBD2 covers 9 bases. V trimming: 6 bases; J trimming: 0 bases; junction bases outside the gene matches: 4. Germline CDR1 is MNHEY and CDR2 is SVGAGI. The CDR3 length is 15 residues.